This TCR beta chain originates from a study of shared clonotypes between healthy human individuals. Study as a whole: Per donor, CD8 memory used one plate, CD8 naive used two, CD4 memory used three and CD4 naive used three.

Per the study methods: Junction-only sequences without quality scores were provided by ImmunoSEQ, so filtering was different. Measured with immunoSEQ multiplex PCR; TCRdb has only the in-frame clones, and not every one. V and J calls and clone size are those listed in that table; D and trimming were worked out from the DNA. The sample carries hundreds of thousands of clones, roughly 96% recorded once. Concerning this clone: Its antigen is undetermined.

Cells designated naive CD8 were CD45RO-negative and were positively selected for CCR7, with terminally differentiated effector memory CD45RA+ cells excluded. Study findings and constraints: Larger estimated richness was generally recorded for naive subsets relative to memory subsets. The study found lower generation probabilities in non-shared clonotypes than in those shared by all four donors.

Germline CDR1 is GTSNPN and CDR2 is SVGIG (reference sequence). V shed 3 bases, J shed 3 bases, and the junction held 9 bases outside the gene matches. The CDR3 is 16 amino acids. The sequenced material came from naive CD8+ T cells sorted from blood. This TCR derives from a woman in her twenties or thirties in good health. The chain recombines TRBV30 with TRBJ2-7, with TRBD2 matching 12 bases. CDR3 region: CAWRESLAGGIYEQYF. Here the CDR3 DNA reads TGTGCCTGGAGGGAAAGCCTAGCGGGAGGGATCTACGAGCAGTACTTC.